Included here is one TCR beta chain sequence, with context. The antigen is not known. The data are from a study of CD8 T cells in Susac syndrome. Study-wide results and limits: As the study acknowledged, the number of individuals who were part of its TCR sequencing and HLA analysis was relatively small.

TCR beta sequencing was performed on blood CD8+ and CD4+ T cells. Random hexamers served to reverse transcribe roughly 0.5 to 1 ug RNA. Amplification of TCR beta CDR3 used immunoSEQ multiplex PCR across 54 Vbeta and 13 Jbeta. Each CDR3 protein is one row after TCRdb ran MiXCR on the immunoSEQ multiplex PCR reads. The table records about 200,000 distinct CDR3 sequences, about 95% of them present only once. The specimen was CD4+ T cells from PBMCs. The receptor was derived from a human donor with multiple sclerosis.

CDR3 sequence: CASSPRGLARNTGELFF. The CDR3 nucleotides are TGTGCCAGCAGCCCCCGGGGACTAGCGAGGAACACCGGGGAGCTGTTTTTT. The chain joins TRBV7-2 to TRBJ2-2, with 10 nucleotides matching TRBD2. Trimming at V came to 5 bases and at J to 1 base, leaving 7 bases not matched to a gene. The germline CDR1 and CDR2 sequences are SGHTA and FQGNSA. There are 17 residues in the CDR3.